Presented here are 25 T cell receptor beta chains from one specimen sequenced in a study of shared clonotypes between healthy human individuals. Assay: immunoSEQ multiplex PCR; the TCRdb copy retains only in-frame clones and omits some. The table has roughly 380,000 clones, 96% seen once. The specimen was memory CD8+ T cells sorted from blood. Subset reported: CD45RO+ cells pooled with CCR7-negative TemRA cells. The receptors come from a man aged 25 to 40 in good health.

This sequence joins TRBV18 and TRBJ2-1, with 9 bases matching TRBD2. Trimming at V came to 6 bases and at J to 10 bases, leaving 7 bases not matched to a gene. Germline V gene lookup returns CDR1 KGHSH and CDR2 LQKENI. The CDR3 runs 13 residues. The CDR3 DNA reads as TGTGCCAGCTCCCCAGCGGGAGGCGGGGAGCAGTTCTTC. This codes for CASSPAGGGEQFF.

This clone has only one observation. J is TRBJ1-1 and V is TRBV11-2; D ambiguous. In germline, CDR1 is SGHAT, CDR2 FQNNGV. Trimming removed 5 bases at V and 1 base at J, with 14 bases between. The CDR3 loop spans 15 amino acids. The CDR3 spells CASSPSRGRNTEAFF. The CDR3 bases are TGTGCCAGCAGCCCGAGCCGAGGTCGGAACACTGAAGCTTTCTTT.

This clone has a single count. The V gene is TRBV19, the J gene TRBJ2-2; D is uncertain. From germline, CDR1 is LNHDA and CDR2 SQIVND (reference sequence). The length of the CDR3 is 14 residues. Trimming took 0 bases from V and 0 from J, leaving 2 bases between them. The CDR3 DNA is TGTGCCAGTAGTATAGATACGAACACCGGGGAGCTGTTTTTT. Translated, it gives CASSIDTNTGELFF.

The chain is built from TRBV4-2 and TRBJ2-3; 10 nucleotides match TRBD2. This CDR3 region has 18 residues. V was pared by 0 bases and J by 3 bases, with 9 bases of the junction left unmatched. Germline CDR1 and CDR2: LGHNA and YNFKEQ. The CDR3 is CASSQDSSGRRATDTQYF. The CDR3 DNA sequence: TGTGCCAGCAGCCAAGATTCTAGCGGGAGAAGGGCGACAGATACGCAGTATTTT.

This chain connects TRBV10-3 to TRBJ1-4, with D unclear. CDR1 is ENHRY, CDR2 SYGVKD, per germline. The CDR3 has 13 residues. The V end was cut by 3 bases, the J end by 2 bases, with 4 bases between. The CDR3 DNA sequence: TGTGCCATCAGTGACCCGACTAATGAAAAACTGTTTTTT. It yields the protein CAISDPTNEKLFF.

The CDR3 sequence: CASSGTSGIDNEQFF. The CDR3 DNA follows: TGTGCCAGCAGCGGGACTAGCGGGATCGACAATGAGCAGTTCTTC. The chain couples TRBV9 to TRBJ2-1; TRBD2 aligns across 12 bases. The CDR3 length is 15 residues. Germline trimming cut 3 bases from V and 5 bases from J; bases unmatched to any gene: 3. Per the germline V gene, CDR1 is SGDLS and CDR2 is YYNGEE.

The rearrangement links TRBV5-1 to TRBJ2-3; D is uncertain. Germline CDR1 SGHRS, CDR2 YFSETQ. The CDR3 is 17 residues long. V was trimmed by 0 bases and J by 2 bases, leaving 16 bases between them. The CDR3 DNA follows: TGCGCCAGCAGCTTGGCCGGGCGAGCCCCAAACACAGATACGCAGTATTTT. Residues: CASSLAGRAPNTDTQYF.

This clone was seen just once. The V call is TRBV28, the J call TRBJ2-1; 9 nucleotides agree with TRBD2. V dropped 2 bases and J dropped 7; count of bases not matched to a gene: 0. This CDR3 contains 13 residues. The germline V gene encodes CDR1 MDHEN and CDR2 SYDVKM. The CDR3 DNA reads as TGTGCCAGCAGTTTAGCGGGAGGGAATGAGCAGTTCTTC. It encodes CASSLAGGNEQFF. Full variable domain (remainder filled in from reference TRBV28 and TRBJ2-1): DVKVTQSSRYLVKRTGEKVFLECVQDMDHENMFWYRQDPGLGLRLIYFSYDVKMKEKGDIPEGYSVSREKKERFSLILESASTNQTSMYLCASSLAGGNEQFFGPGTRLTVL.

The chain employs TRBV6-9 and TRBJ2-3; TRBD2 agrees at 9 bases. Germline CDR1 reads MNHGY; CDR2 reads SVAAGI. With V trimmed by 6 bases and J by 1 base, 23 bases remained unmatched. This CDR3 has 21 amino acids. The CDR3 bases are TGTGCCAGCAGCCTCCGCGGGGGCCAAGGGCGGGAGGGAGGAGGCACAGATACGCAGTATTTT. This sequence encodes CASSLRGGQGREGGGTDTQYF.

The rearrangement links TRBV7-3 to TRBJ2-2; D is undetermined. The germline V gene encodes CDR1 SGHTA and CDR2 FQGTGA. Trimming stripped 5 bases from V and 3 bases from J, with 7 bases between. CDR3 length: 13 residues. CDR3 in DNA: TGTGCCAGCAGCGCTACGTACACCGGGGAGCTGTTTTTT. Protein sequence: CASSATYTGELFF.

The chain combines TRBV30 with TRBJ2-3; D gene ambiguous. CDR1 and CDR2 from the germline V gene are GTSNPN and SVGIG (reference sequence). V dropped 0 bases and J dropped 9 bases, with 7 bases sitting between them. The CDR3 extends over 11 amino acids. The CDR3 loop reads CAWSVSGTQYF. Here the CDR3 DNA reads TGTGCCTGGAGTGTATCTGGAACGCAGTATTTT.

V is TRBV6-1 and J is TRBJ2-5; no definite D call. The CDR3 has 11 amino acids. Germline loops: CDR1 MNHNS, CDR2 SASEGT. The V end lost 8 bases, the J end lost 4 bases, and 8 bases lay between the germline ends. The CDR3 nucleotides read TGTGCCAGCTTGTGGCTAGAGACCCAGTACTTC. Translation: CASLWLETQYF.

This chain uses TRBV5-1 with TRBJ2-7; TRBD1 is a possible D gene (6 bases). V lost 4 bases, J lost 0 bases, and 11 bases lay in between. Germline V gives CDR1 SGHRS, CDR2 YFSETQ. CDR3 size: 14 residues. The CDR3 nucleotides are TGCGCCAGCAGCCGCGCGGACAGCTCCTACGAGCAGTACTTC. This codes for CASSRADSSYEQYF.

The chain combines TRBV6-1 with TRBJ2-7; TRBD1 is a possible D gene (6 bases). This CDR3 has 18 amino acids. V was clipped by 1 base and J by 0 bases, with 19 bases between them. CDR1 MNHNS and CDR2 SASEGT come from the germline V gene. In nucleotides, the CDR3 is TGTGCCAGCAGTGAAGAGCTCTACCCGGGACAAAGCTCCTACGAGCAGTACTTC. Its protein is CASSEELYPGQSSYEQYF.

The chain has TRBV10-2 and TRBJ2-3, with TRBD2 identical over 7 bases. Germline V gene data show CDR1 as WSHSY and CDR2 as SAAADI. The CDR3 has 15 amino acids. V shed 3 bases, J shed 4 bases, and the junction held 7 bases outside the gene matches. In DNA, the CDR3 is TGCGCCAGCAGTGAAAGTGGGAGGGCGGCAGATACGCAGTATTTT. Translated, it gives CASSESGRAADTQYF.

This sequence joins TRBV10-1 and TRBJ2-1; D ambiguous. Trimming left V 0 bases short and J 9 bases short, with 15 bases between. Germline CDR1 reads WNHNN; CDR2 reads SYGVQD (reference sequence). CDR3 length: 15 residues. DNA for the CDR3: TGCGCCAGCAGTGAGTCCAAGCCAGGAGACACTGAGCAGTTCTTC. Translating gives CASSESKPGDTEQFF.

The V and J genes are TRBV19 and TRBJ2-3; 11 bases line up with TRBD2. The length of the CDR3 is 16 residues. CDR1 is LNHDA and CDR2 is SQIVND in the germline V gene (reference sequence). V trimming: 9 bases; J trimming: 0 bases; junction bases outside the gene matches: 8. The CDR3 sequence: CASRLAGTTSTDTQYF. CDR3 DNA: TGTGCCAGCCGACTAGCGGGAACAACTAGCACAGATACGCAGTATTTT.

The genes are TRBV7-8 and TRBJ2-1, with 7 bases fitting TRBD2. The V segment lost 8 bases and the J segment 4 bases; nucleotides outside the gene matches: 14. In germline, CDR1 is SGHVS, CDR2 FQNEAQ. This CDR3 has 16 residues. CDR3 in amino acids: CASLRGREFTYNEQFF. The CDR3 nucleotides are TGTGCCAGCCTCAGAGGGCGGGAGTTCACGTACAATGAGCAGTTCTTC.

This chain uses TRBV9 with TRBJ2-3, with D maybe TRBD1 (6 bases). CDR3 length: 15 residues. The V gene's germline CDR1 is SGDLS and CDR2 YYNGEE. Trimming shortened V by 0 bases and J by 1 base, and 9 bases separated the two germline ends. CDR3 amino acids: CASSVGNRGTDTQYF. CDR3 DNA: TGTGCCAGCAGCGTAGGGAACAGGGGCACAGATACGCAGTATTTT.

The gene calls are TRBV18 and TRBJ1-1; TRBD1 aligns across 9 bases. CDR1 KGHSH and CDR2 LQKENI come from the germline V gene. The CDR3 is 17 residues long. Trimming at V came to 4 bases and at J to 3 bases, leaving 12 bases not matched to a gene. The CDR3 DNA sequence: TGTGCCAGCTCACTCTATGGGCTACAGGGGGCGGACACTGAAGCTTTCTTT. This sequence encodes CASSLYGLQGADTEAFF.

This chain links TRBV18 with TRBJ2-7, with 8 bases fitting TRBD1. V trimming: 3 bases; J trimming: 0 bases; junction bases outside the gene matches: 4. The germline CDR1 and CDR2 sequences are KGHSH and LQKENI. This CDR3 is built from 15 residues. In DNA form, the CDR3 reads TGTGCCAGCTCACCCGGACAGGGAGGCTCCTACGAGCAGTACTTC. It yields the protein CASSPGQGGSYEQYF.

The V and J genes are TRBV5-1 and TRBJ2-5; D is undetermined. The CDR3 is 15 residues long. Germline V lookup: CDR1 SGHRS, CDR2 YFSETQ. Between the trimmed V and J ends, which lost 0 bases and 2 bases, there was a span of 11 bases. The CDR3 sequence is CASSLAGQAQETQYF. As DNA, the CDR3 is TGCGCCAGCAGCTTGGCCGGTCAGGCTCAAGAGACCCAGTACTTC.

The chain recombines TRBV29-1 with TRBJ1-1; 7 bases agree with TRBD1. The CDR3 covers 15 residues. V trimming: 3 bases; J trimming: 1 base; junction bases outside the gene matches: 8. Germline-derived CDR1 and CDR2 are SQVTM and ANQGSEA. The CDR3 here is CSVDPGGQPNTEAFF. CDR3 nucleotide sequence: TGCAGCGTTGATCCGGGGGGACAGCCGAACACTGAAGCTTTCTTT.

The V call is TRBV10-2, the J call TRBJ2-6; tentative D call: TRBD1 (6 bases). The CDR3 length is 17 residues. The ends were cut back, 3 bases at V and 0 bases at J, with 12 bases in the middle. CDR1 and CDR2 from the germline V gene are WSHSY and SAAADI. The CDR3 DNA sequence: TGCGCCAGCAGTGAAGGCAGGGGCCTCTCTGGGGCCAACGTCCTGACTTTC. This sequence encodes CASSEGRGLSGANVLTF.

As DNA, the CDR3 is TGCGCCAGCAGCCAGAGGACAGGGCGGCAAGAGACCCAGTACTTC. It translates to CASSQRTGRQETQYF. The rearrangement uses TRBV4-1 and TRBJ2-5; TRBD1 aligns across 8 bases. The CDR3 loop spans 15 amino acids. CDR1 MGHRA and CDR2 YSYEKL come from the germline V gene. J was trimmed by 2 bases and V by 3 bases; bases with no gene match: 5.